A few counts support the clone carrying this T cell receptor (beta chain). Preparation of the TCRbeta library used unique molecular identifiers. TCRdb itself ran the PCR reads through MiXCR, one entry per CDR3 protein. Counted here are approximately 510,000 distinct CDR3 sequences, approximately 20% occurring once; the ten biggest clones make up more than 2.5%. Trimming removed 1 base from V and 8 bases from J, with 9 bases in between. The germline V gene encodes CDR1 SEHNR and CDR2 FQNEAQ (reference sequence). The CDR3 covers 13 residues. The data originate from a study of T-cell reconstitution after alpha-beta-depleted transplantation in children.

This TCR was recovered from a human donor who donated a stem cell graft to a child with acute lymphoblastic leukemia. The sample was PBMCs from the stem cell graft donor, taken from the stem cell graft. The rearrangement uses TRBV7-9 and TRBJ2-1; D possibly corresponds to TRBD2 (5 bases). The CDR3 nucleotides read TGTGCCAGCAGCTTAGAGGCTAGCTATGAGCAGTTCTTC. Its translation is CASSLEASYEQFF.